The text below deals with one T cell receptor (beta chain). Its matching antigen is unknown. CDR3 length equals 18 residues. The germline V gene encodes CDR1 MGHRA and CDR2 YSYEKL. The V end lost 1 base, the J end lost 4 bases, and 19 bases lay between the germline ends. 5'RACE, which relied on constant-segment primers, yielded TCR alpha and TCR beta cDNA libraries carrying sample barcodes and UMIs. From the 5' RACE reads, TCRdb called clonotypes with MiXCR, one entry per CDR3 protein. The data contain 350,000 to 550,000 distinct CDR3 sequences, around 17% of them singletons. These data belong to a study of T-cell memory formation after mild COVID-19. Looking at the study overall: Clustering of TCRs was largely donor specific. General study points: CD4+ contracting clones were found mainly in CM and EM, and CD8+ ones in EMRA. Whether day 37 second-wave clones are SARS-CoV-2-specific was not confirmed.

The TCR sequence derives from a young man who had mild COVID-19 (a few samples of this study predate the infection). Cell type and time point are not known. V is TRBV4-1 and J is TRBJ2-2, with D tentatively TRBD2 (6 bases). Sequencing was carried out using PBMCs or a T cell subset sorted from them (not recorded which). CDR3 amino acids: CASSQVFRGSRRTGELFF. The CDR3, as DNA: TGCGCCAGCAGCCAAGTTTTTCGGGGGAGCCGTCGCACCGGGGAGCTGTTTTTT.